This T cell receptor (beta chain) was sequenced for a study of tumor-infiltrating lymphocytes in primary liver carcinoma. Notes on the study in general: Against blood, tumors held a significantly higher top-250-clone fraction (p = 0.039).

Germline-derived CDR1 and CDR2 are SEHNR and FQNEAQ (reference sequence). Between the trimmed V and J ends, which lost 0 bases and 0 bases, there was a span of 15 bases. CDR3 length equals 19 residues. Germline DNA was extracted too, while blood RNA derived from unsorted whole blood. Comment on this clonotype: Antigen: not known.

Researchers generated TCR beta cDNA from roughly 500 ng of total RNA, relying on a constant-region primer. Libraries of TCR beta came from three nested multiplex PCR rounds with slightly modified ARM-PCR. For around 9 cycles apiece, the opening two PCR rounds ran with TRBV1-TRBV30 forward primers and a C-beta reverse primer. TCRdb re-derived calls from the multiplex PCR reads in MiXCR, one entry per CDR3 protein. This sample has 150,000 to 200,000 distinct CDR3 sequences; about 65% occur once, and the top ten carry roughly 6.4%. The V call is TRBV7-9, the J call TRBJ2-6, with D possibly matching TRBD1 (5 bases). Sequencing input: peripheral blood. The TCR comes from a woman aged 60-70 years with primary liver carcinoma and hepatitis B virus infection. The CDR3 here is CASSLAPGLGLSGANVLTF. In nucleotides, the CDR3 is TGTGCCAGCAGCTTAGCGCCCGGGCTGGGGCTCTCTGGGGCCAACGTCCTGACTTTC. The full variable domain, its missing parts supplied by reference TRBV7-9 and TRBJ2-6, is DTGVSQNPRHKITKRGQNVTFRCDPISEHNRLYWYRQTLGQGPEFLTYFQNEAQLEKSRLLSDRFSAERPKGSFSTLEIQRTEQGDSAMYLCASSLAPGLGLSGANVLTFGAGSRLTVL.